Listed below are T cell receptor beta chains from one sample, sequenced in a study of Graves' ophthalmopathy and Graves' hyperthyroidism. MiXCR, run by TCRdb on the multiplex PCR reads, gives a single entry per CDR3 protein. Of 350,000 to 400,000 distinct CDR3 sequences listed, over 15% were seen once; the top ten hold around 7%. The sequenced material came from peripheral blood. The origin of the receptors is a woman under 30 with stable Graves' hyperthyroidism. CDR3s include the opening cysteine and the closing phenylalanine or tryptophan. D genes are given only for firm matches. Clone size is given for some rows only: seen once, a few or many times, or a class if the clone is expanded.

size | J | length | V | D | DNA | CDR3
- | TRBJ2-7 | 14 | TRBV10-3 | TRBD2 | TGTGCCACGTCCAGCGGGGGCGTTCTGATCGAGCAGTACTTC | CATSSGGVLIEQYF
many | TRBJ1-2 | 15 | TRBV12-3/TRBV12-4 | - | TGTGCCAGCAGGGAATGGGCGCCTGATTGGGGCGGCTACACCTTC | CASREWAPDWGGYTF
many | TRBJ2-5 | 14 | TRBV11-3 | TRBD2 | TGTGCCAGCAGCTCGGGACTAGCCGGGCAGACCCAGTACTTC | CASSSGLAGQTQYF
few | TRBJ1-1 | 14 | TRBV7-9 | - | TGTGCCAGCAGCCCGCGGGCCTCTAACACTGAAGCTTTCTTT | CASSPRASNTEAFF
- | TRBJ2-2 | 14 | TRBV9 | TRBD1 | TGTGCCAGCAGTGTGGGACAGGACGTCGGGGAGCTGTTTTTT | CASSVGQDVGELFF
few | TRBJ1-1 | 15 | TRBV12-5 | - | TGTGCTAGTGGTTTGATATCGTTACTGAACACTGAAGCTTTCTTT | CASGLISLLNTEAFF
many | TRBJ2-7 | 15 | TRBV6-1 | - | TGTGCCAGCAGTGGAAACAGTTTCACACCCTACGAGCAGTACTTC | CASSGNSFTPYEQYF
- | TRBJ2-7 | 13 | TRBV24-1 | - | TGTGCCACCAGTGATTTGGTTGGCGGCGAGCAGTACTTC | CATSDLVGGEQYF
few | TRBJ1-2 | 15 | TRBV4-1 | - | TGCGCCAGCAGCCAAACCCCACAGGGTTTCTATGGCTACACCTTC | CASSQTPQGFYGYTF
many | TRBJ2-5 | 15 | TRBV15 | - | TGTGCCACCAGCGACCGGGACGGAGGGGCCGAGACCCAGTACTTC | CATSDRDGGAETQYF
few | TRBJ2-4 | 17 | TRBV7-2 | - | TGTGCCAGCAGCTTCCCCCCCTTGAGGGTAGCCAAAAACATTCAGTACTTC | CASSFPPLRVAKNIQYF
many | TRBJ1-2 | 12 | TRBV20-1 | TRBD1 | TGCAGTGTCGGACAGGAACCCTATGGCTACACCTTC | CSVGQEPYGYTF
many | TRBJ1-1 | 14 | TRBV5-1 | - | TGCGCCAGCAGCTTGGTCGGTAGGAACACTGAAGCTTTCTTT | CASSLVGRNTEAFF
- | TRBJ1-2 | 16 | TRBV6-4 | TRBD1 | TGTGCCAGCAGTATGTCAGGGGGCGATCCTAACTATGGCTACACCTTC | CASSMSGGDPNYGYTF
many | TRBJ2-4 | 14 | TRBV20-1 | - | TGCAGTGCTAAAGATCCCGGAGGTGGGGACATTCAGTACTTC | CSAKDPGGGDIQYF
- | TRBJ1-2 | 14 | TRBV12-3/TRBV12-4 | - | TGTGCCAGCAGTTTCGGTCAGAAATCCTATGGCTACACCTTC | CASSFGQKSYGYTF
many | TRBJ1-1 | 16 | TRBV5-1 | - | TGCGCCAGCAGCTCCCGGACAGATAACCTGAACACTGAAGCTTTCTTT | CASSSRTDNLNTEAFF
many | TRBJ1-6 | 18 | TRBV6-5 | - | TGTGCCAGCAGTTACGGCGGGCCGAAGAGCTCCTATAATTCACCCCTCCACTTT | CASSYGGPKSSYNSPLHF
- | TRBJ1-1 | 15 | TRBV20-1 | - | TGCAGTGCTAGAGCCCACCAAACAATGAACACTGAAGCTTTCTTT | CSARAHQTMNTEAFF
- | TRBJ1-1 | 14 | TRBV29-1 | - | TGCAGCGTTAGCCTTCTGAAGGGGGACACTGAAGCTTTCTTT | CSVSLLKGDTEAFF
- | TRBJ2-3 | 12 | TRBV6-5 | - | TGTGCCAGCAGTTTGGAAACAGATACGCAGTATTTT | CASSLETDTQYF
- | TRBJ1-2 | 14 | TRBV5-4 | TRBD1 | TGTGCCAGCAGCTACAGGGGGCTCCGGTATGGCTACACCTTC | CASSYRGLRYGYTF
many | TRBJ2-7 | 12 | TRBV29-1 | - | TGCAGCGTGCGGGACGAGACCTACGAGCAGTACTTC | CSVRDETYEQYF
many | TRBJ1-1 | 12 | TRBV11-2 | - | TGTGCCAGCAGCTTATCGGGCTCTGAAGCTTTCTTT | CASSLSGSEAFF
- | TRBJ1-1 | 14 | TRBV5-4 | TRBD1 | TGTGCCAGCAGCGCGGACAGGGGGACGACTGAAGCTTTCTTT | CASSADRGTTEAFF
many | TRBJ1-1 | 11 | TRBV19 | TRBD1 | TGTGCCAGTAGGACAGGGATTGAAGCTTTCTTT | CASRTGIEAFF
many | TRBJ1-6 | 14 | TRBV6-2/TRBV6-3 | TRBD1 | TGTGCCAGCACCCGACAGGGAAGGGTTTCACCCCTCCACTTT | CASTRQGRVSPLHF
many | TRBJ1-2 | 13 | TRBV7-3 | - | TGTGCCAGCAGCTCAAGGGGAGGGGAAGGCTACACCTTC | CASSSRGGEGYTF
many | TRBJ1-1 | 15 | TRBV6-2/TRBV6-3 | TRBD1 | TGTGCCAGCAGTTACGATAGGACAGGGAGCGCTGAAGCTTCCTTT | CASSYDRTGSAEASF
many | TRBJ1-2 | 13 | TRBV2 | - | TGTGCCAGCAGGACAGCAAAGAACTATGGCTACACCTTC | CASRTAKNYGYTF
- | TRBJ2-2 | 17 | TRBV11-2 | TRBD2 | TGTGCCAGCAGCTTAGATCCTAGCGGGGGGCCGGCCGGGGAGCTGTTTTTT | CASSLDPSGGPAGELFF
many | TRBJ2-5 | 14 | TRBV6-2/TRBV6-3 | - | TGTGCCAGCAGCCTGATTGGACTTCAAGAGACCCAGTACTTC | CASSLIGLQETQYF
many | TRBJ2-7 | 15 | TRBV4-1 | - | TGCGCCAGCAGCCAAGACAGGGAGCTTCCCTACGAGCAGTACTTC | CASSQDRELPYEQYF
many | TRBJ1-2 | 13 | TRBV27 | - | TGTGCCAGCATTGGGGGGGGGGCAAATGGCTACACCTTC | CASIGGGANGYTF
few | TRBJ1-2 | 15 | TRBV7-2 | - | TGTGCCAGCAGCACTATGGGAACAAGCGACTATGGCTACACCTTC | CASSTMGTSDYGYTF
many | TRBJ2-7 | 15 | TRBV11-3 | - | TGTGCCAGCAGCCGTAGGGGGACTACAATTTACGAGCAGTACTTC | CASSRRGTTIYEQYF
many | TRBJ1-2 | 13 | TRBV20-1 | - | TGCAGTGCTAGAGAAGCGACCACACCTGGCTACACCTTC | CSAREATTPGYTF
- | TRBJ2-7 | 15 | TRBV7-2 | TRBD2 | TGTGCCAGCAGCTTTGGACTAGCGGGTGACTACGAGCAGTACTTC | CASSFGLAGDYEQYF
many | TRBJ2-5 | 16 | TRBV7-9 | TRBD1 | TGTGCCAGCAGCTTAGGGTCGACAGGGTGGGAAGAGACCCAGTACTTC | CASSLGSTGWEETQYF
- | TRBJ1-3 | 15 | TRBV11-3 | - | TGTGCCAGCAGCTTAGGTCCGAACTCTGGAAACACCATATATTTT | CASSLGPNSGNTIYF
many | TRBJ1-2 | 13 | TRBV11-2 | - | TGTGCCAGCAGCTTCTCCGAAAGGGATGGCTACACCTTC | CASSFSERDGYTF
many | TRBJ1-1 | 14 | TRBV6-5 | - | TGTGCCAGCAGTTACCGGGGGGGGAACACTGAAGCTTTCTTT | CASSYRGGNTEAFF
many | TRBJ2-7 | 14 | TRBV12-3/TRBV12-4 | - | TGTGCCAGCTCCCTGGATGGGGGCCCGAACGAGCAGTACTTC | CASSLDGGPNEQYF
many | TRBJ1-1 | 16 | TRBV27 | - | TGTGCCAGCAGTTTACTGGGCAGGGAGGAGAACACTGAAGCTTTCTTT | CASSLLGREENTEAFF
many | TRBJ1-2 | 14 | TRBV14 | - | TGTGCCAGCAGCCAAGGAGACAGCAACTATGGCTACACCTTC | CASSQGDSNYGYTF
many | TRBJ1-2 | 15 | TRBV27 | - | TGTGCCAGCGGTTACCTACCACTTAAGGACTATGGCTACACCTTC | CASGYLPLKDYGYTF
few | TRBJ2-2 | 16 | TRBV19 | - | TGTGCCAGTAGTAAACCGGGACATACGAACACCGGGGAGCTGTTTTTT | CASSKPGHTNTGELFF
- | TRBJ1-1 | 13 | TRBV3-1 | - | TGTGCCACCGCTCCGGGACGTGGGACTGAAGCTTTCTTT | CATAPGRGTEAFF
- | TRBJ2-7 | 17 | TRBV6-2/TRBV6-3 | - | TGTGCCAGCAGTTACTCGACGATGCGCGACACCGGCTACGAGCAGTACTTC | CASSYSTMRDTGYEQYF
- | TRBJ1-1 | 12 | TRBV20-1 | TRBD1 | TGCAGTGCCGGACAGGGTGACACTGAAGCTTTCTTT | CSAGQGDTEAFF
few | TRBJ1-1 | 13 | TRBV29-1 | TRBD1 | TGCAGCGTATTGGGACAGCCGAACACTGAAGCTTTCTTT | CSVLGQPNTEAFF
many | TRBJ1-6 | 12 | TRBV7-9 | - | TGTGCCAGCAGCTTAGAAGTCTTCCCCCTCCACTTT | CASSLEVFPLHF
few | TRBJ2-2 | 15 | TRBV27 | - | TGTGCCAGCAGTTTATCGGAAATAAACACCGGGGAGCTGTTTTTT | CASSLSEINTGELFF
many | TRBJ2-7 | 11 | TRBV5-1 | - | TGTGCCAGCAGTTTAGAGGGGGAGCAGTACTTC | CASSLEGEQYF
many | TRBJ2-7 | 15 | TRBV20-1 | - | TGCAGTGCTAGAGCCCAGGACGGGGCCAGGTACGAGCAGTACTTC | CSARAQDGARYEQYF
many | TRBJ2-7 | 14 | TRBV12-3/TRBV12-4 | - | TGTGCCAGCAGTTTAGCTGTTACACTAAACGAGCAGTACTTC | CASSLAVTLNEQYF
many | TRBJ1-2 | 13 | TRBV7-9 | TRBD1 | TGTGCCAGCACCACCCGACAGGGGAATGGCTACACCTTC | CASTTRQGNGYTF
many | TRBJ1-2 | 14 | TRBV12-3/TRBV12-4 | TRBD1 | TGTGCCAGCAGTTTAAGGGCCAGGGGGTATGGCTACACCTTC | CASSLRARGYGYTF
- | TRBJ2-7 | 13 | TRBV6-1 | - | TGTGCCAGCACTCCCGGGAACTCCTACGAGCAGTACTTC | CASTPGNSYEQYF